This T cell receptor beta chain was obtained from a study of cytomegalovirus exposure and HLA in healthy donors. This CDR3 has 14 amino acids. Trimming cost V 3 bases and J 5 bases; bases outside gene matches: 3. In germline, CDR1 is SGHRS, CDR2 YFSETQ. The study ran its PCR with 60 Vbeta and 13 Jbeta primers. The method was immunoSEQ multiplex PCR; TCRdb's version includes in-frame clones alone and lacks a portion of them. This listing includes some 200,000 clones. The sequenced sample was PBMCs. The receptor comes from a girl aged 2-10 years in good health and CMV-seropositive. J is TRBJ1-1 and V is TRBV5-1, with TRBD1 matching 11 bases. Written as DNA, the CDR3 is TGCGCCAGCAGCTGGGGACAGGGGGTAACTGAAGCTTTCTTT. Protein product: CASSWGQGVTEAFF.